The rows below give T cell receptor beta chains drawn from one sample of a study of blood T cells in healthy people across ages. TCRdb redid the calling of the 5' RACE reads with MiXCR, one entry per CDR3 protein. The sample includes about 1,400,000 distinct CDR3 sequences, almost 60% of them seen just once. What was sequenced was blood. Source of these receptors: a man younger than 35 in good health. CDR3s leave out the opening cysteine and the closing phenylalanine or tryptophan. Fields, in order: D gene, clone size, V gene, CDR3 protein. The D gene is left open where the match is weak. Clone size is not always given. Where it is, it says once, few, many or a class for expanded clones.

D gene: .; clone size: .; V gene: TRBV4-3; CDR3 protein: ASSQGDPASHNEQF
D gene: .; clone size: once; V gene: TRBV7-2; CDR3 protein: ASSPWTSRFSGANVLT
D gene: .; clone size: many; V gene: TRBV7-9; CDR3 protein: ASSQTVDTQY
D gene: .; clone size: .; V gene: TRBV2; CDR3 protein: ASSEAGQERQETQY
D gene: .; clone size: .; V gene: TRBV6-5; CDR3 protein: ASSYWQAPETQY
D gene: .; clone size: .; V gene: TRBV5-1; CDR3 protein: ASSLARPALSNYGYT
D gene: .; clone size: once; V gene: TRBV20-1; CDR3 protein: SARWGVGVSYNEQF
D gene: TRBD1; clone size: .; V gene: TRBV27; CDR3 protein: ASSADRGLKQY
D gene: .; clone size: .; V gene: TRBV7-8; CDR3 protein: ASSSLRAASTEAF
D gene: TRBD1; clone size: .; V gene: TRBV7-6; CDR3 protein: ASSMPGTGSGANVLT
D gene: .; clone size: .; V gene: TRBV4-1; CDR3 protein: ASSQGGYQPQH
D gene: .; clone size: .; V gene: TRBV6-2/TRBV6-3; CDR3 protein: ASSRSGGLYEQF
D gene: .; clone size: .; V gene: TRBV10-3; CDR3 protein: AITLTGNNEQY
D gene: TRBD1; clone size: .; V gene: TRBV7-9; CDR3 protein: ASSWDRRRYQETQY
D gene: .; clone size: few; V gene: TRBV3-1; CDR3 protein: ASSPGDINIQY
D gene: TRBD1; clone size: few; V gene: TRBV20-1; CDR3 protein: SAPHGGTGLYEQY
D gene: TRBD2; clone size: few; V gene: TRBV28; CDR3 protein: ASGKLAGGPEDTQY